This T cell receptor (beta chain) originates from a study of blood T cell repertoires in COVID-19. In the source study's methods: Reference gene primer amplification gave estimated nucleated cell counts. The repertoire was sequenced with immunoSEQ multiplex PCR; TCRdb's copy has only in-frame clones and lacks some. V, J and clone size are those of that table, while D and trimming were read from the DNA. In the table there are approximately 85,000 clones, 86% of which are singletons. Sequenced sample: peripheral blood. The receptor comes from a middle-aged man with active or convalescent COVID-19.

CDR3: CASSLEGAASVRTGELFF. CDR3 bases: TGTGCCAGCAGCCTCGAAGGGGCGGCTAGCGTTCGTACCGGGGAGCTGTTTTTT. J is TRBJ2-2 and V is TRBV4-2, with D tentatively TRBD2 (6 bases). The CDR3 runs to 18 residues. Germline V gives CDR1 LGHNA, CDR2 YNFKEQ. The ends were cut back, 4 bases at V and 5 bases at J, with 23 bases in the middle.